A single sample gave rise to the 6 T cell receptor beta chains below, sequenced in a study of CD8+ T cells in alopecia areata. RNA extraction was followed by reverse transcription into cDNA, which acted as the sequencing template. Sequenced by immunoSEQ multiplex PCR; TCRdb stores in-frame clones only, minus some. This table holds 140,000 to 150,000 clones, approximately 50% found once. The sample comprised CD4+ T cells sorted from blood. The receptors derive from a human donor with alopecia areata.

The chain links TRBV7-9 to TRBJ2-5; 8 nucleotides match TRBD1. This CDR3 has 13 residues. Trimming removed 7 bases from V and 9 bases from J; junction bases left unmatched: 10. Germline V CDR1 and CDR2: SEHNR, FQNEAQ (reference sequence). The CDR3 sequence: CASTATGVLAQYF. For the CDR3, the DNA is TGTGCCAGCACCGCGACAGGGGTATTGGCCCAGTACTTC.

V is TRBV5-1 and J is TRBJ2-7; 8 positions match TRBD1. Trimming took 4 bases from V and 3 from J; bases not matched to a gene: 3. The CDR3 runs 13 residues. In germline, CDR1 is SGHRS, CDR2 YFSETQ. The DNA for the CDR3 is TGCGCCAGCAGCACAGGACAGGGCTACGAGCAGTACTTC. It specifies CASSTGQGYEQYF.

The rearrangement links TRBV30 to TRBJ2-1; D possibly matches TRBD1 or TRBD2 (5 bases each). This CDR3 region has 15 residues. V dropped 3 bases and J dropped 2 bases, with 14 bases sitting between them. Germline V gene data show CDR1 as GTSNPN and CDR2 as SVGIG (reference sequence). CDR3 sequence: CAWSPGPAAYNEQFF. The CDR3 nucleotides read TGTGCCTGGAGCCCGGGACCCGCGGCCTACAATGAGCAGTTCTTC.

The chain recombines TRBV9 with TRBJ2-7; unclear D gene. CDR1 is SGDLS and CDR2 is YYNGEE in the germline V gene. The CDR3 has 14 residues. The ends were cut back, 3 bases at V and 3 bases at J, with 13 bases in the middle. DNA of the CDR3: TGTGCCAGCAGCGGCGGAGCGTGGGGCTACGAGCAGTACTTC. Translating it yields CASSGGAWGYEQYF.

This clone was observed a few times. The chain joins TRBV4-1 to TRBJ2-1, with D perhaps TRBD2 (6 bases). Germline loops: CDR1 MGHRA, CDR2 YSYEKL. The V and J ends lost 1 base and 10 bases respectively, with 20 bases between them. The length of the CDR3 is 16 residues. For the CDR3, the DNA is TGCGCCAGCAGCCAAGTTCAACGGGAGTTATTCGGGGAGCAGTTCTTC. Its translation is CASSQVQRELFGEQFF.

This CDR3 reads CASSPGFLGTDTQYF. CDR3 nucleotides: TGTGCCAGCTCACCAGGATTTCTGGGGACAGATACGCAGTATTTT. The V gene is TRBV18, the J gene TRBJ2-3; D gene ambiguous. The length of the CDR3 is 15 residues. Germline-derived CDR1 and CDR2 are KGHSH and LQKENI. The germline V and J ends were trimmed by 2 bases and 3 bases, with 12 bases remaining between them.